The rows below give T cell receptor beta chains drawn from one sample of a study of cytomegalovirus exposure and HLA in healthy donors. Only in-frame clones appear in the TCRdb table, and some are missing; sequencing was by immunoSEQ multiplex PCR. The data contain approximately 44,000 clones, roughly 80% of them singletons. Sequenced sample: PBMCs. These receptors were taken from a man aged 50 to 60 in good health and CMV-seronegative. Each CDR3 is given with its conserved first and last residue. A D gene is named only where the DNA matches it firmly. Size values are once, few and many counts, or a class for expanded clones, and some rows have none.

J: TRBJ1-2; size: NA; V: TRBV28; D: TRBD1; CDR3: CASVDRSYGYTF; DNA: TGTGCCAGCGTGGACAGGAGCTATGGCTACACCTTC
J: TRBJ1-2; size: NA; V: TRBV7-2; D: NA; CDR3: CASSLAGSTGYGYTF; DNA: TGTGCCAGCAGCTTAGCTGGGAGTACAGGGTACGGCTACACCTTC
J: TRBJ2-2; size: once; V: TRBV19; D: NA; CDR3: CASSSGRENTGELFF; DNA: TGTGCCAGTAGTTCCGGACGGGAGAACACCGGGGAGCTGTTTTTT
J: TRBJ2-1; size: NA; V: TRBV4-3; D: NA; CDR3: CASSQVKGANYNEQFF; DNA: TGCGCCAGCAGCCAAGTCAAAGGGGCCAACTACAATGAGCAGTTCTTC
J: TRBJ2-3; size: NA; V: TRBV19; D: TRBD2; CDR3: CASSPRTSLADTQYF; DNA: TGTGCCAGTAGTCCGAGGACTAGCCTTGCAGATACGCAGTATTTT
J: TRBJ2-7; size: once; V: TRBV5-1; D: TRBD2; CDR3: CASSPASGSFYEQYF; DNA: TGCGCCAGCAGCCCAGCTAGCGGGAGCTTTTACGAGCAGTACTTC
J: TRBJ1-4; size: NA; V: TRBV7-9; D: NA; CDR3: CSSSPKGDIHEKLFF; DNA: TGTTCCAGCAGCCCGAAAGGGGACATCCATGAAAAACTGTTTTTT
J: TRBJ2-2; size: NA; V: TRBV2; D: TRBD1; CDR3: CASSVGGPDRGETGELFF; DNA: TGTGCCAGCAGCGTGGGGGGGCCTGACAGGGGGGAGACCGGGGAGCTGTTTTTT
J: TRBJ1-1; size: NA; V: TRBV4-3; D: TRBD1; CDR3: CASSLDRNTEAFF; DNA: TGCGCCAGCAGCCTGGACAGGAACACTGAAGCCTTCTTT
J: TRBJ1-2; size: NA; V: TRBV5-4; D: TRBD1; CDR3: CASSETGDYGYTF; DNA: TGTGCCAGCAGCGAGACAGGGGACTATGGCTACACCTTC
J: TRBJ2-7; size: once; V: TRBV9; D: TRBD2; CDR3: CASSYGPGLAGVEQYF; DNA: TGTGCCAGCAGCTACGGGCCAGGACTAGCGGGGGTCGAGCAGTACTTC
J: TRBJ2-1; size: NA; V: TRBV5-1; D: TRBD2; CDR3: CASSLGIGRGRNEQFF; DNA: TGCGCCAGCAGCTTGGGCATCGGGAGGGGTCGGAATGAGCAGTTCTTC
J: TRBJ2-1; size: NA; V: TRBV7-9; D: TRBD1; CDR3: CASSQGQTYNEQFF; DNA: TGTGCCAGCAGCCAGGGACAGACCTACAATGAGCAGTTCTTC
J: TRBJ1-3; size: NA; V: TRBV30; D: NA; CDR3: CAWSELGDWPAYTIYF; DNA: TGTGCCTGGAGTGAGTTGGGAGACTGGCCAGCTTACACCATATATTTT
J: TRBJ1-1; size: NA; V: TRBV11-3; D: NA; CDR3: CASSYGGNTEAFF; DNA: TGTGCCAGCAGCTACGGGGGGAACACTGAAGCTTTCTTT
J: TRBJ2-7; size: once; V: TRBV5-4; D: TRBD2; CDR3: CASSYGLASAEQYF; DNA: TGTGCCAGCAGCTATGGACTAGCCTCAGCCGAGCAGTACTTC
J: TRBJ2-5; size: NA; V: TRBV15; D: TRBD2; CDR3: CATSRGAGDSETQYF; DNA: TGTGCCACCAGCAGAGGAGCGGGAGATTCTGAGACCCAGTACTTC
J: TRBJ2-2; size: NA; V: TRBV7-2; D: TRBD2; CDR3: CASSFSSGNTGELFF; DNA: TGTGCCAGCAGCTTCTCTAGCGGGAACACCGGGGAGCTGTTTTTT
J: TRBJ2-5; size: NA; V: TRBV2; D: NA; CDR3: CASSENRAETQYF; DNA: TGTGCCAGCAGTGAAAACAGGGCGGAGACCCAGTACTTC
J: TRBJ2-7; size: NA; V: TRBV20-1; D: NA; CDR3: CSATDTYEQYF; DNA: TGCAGTGCTACAGACACATACGAGCAGTACTTC
J: TRBJ1-2; size: NA; V: TRBV6-1; D: NA; CDR3: CASSETEFYGYTF; DNA: TGTGCCAGCAGTGAGACAGAGTTCTATGGCTACACCTTC
J: TRBJ1-5; size: NA; V: TRBV19; D: NA; CDR3: CASRSLNQPQHF; DNA: TGTGCCAGTAGGTCCTTGAATCAGCCCCAGCATTTT
J: TRBJ1-4; size: NA; V: TRBV6-6; D: NA; CDR3: CASSPDRSNEKLFF; DNA: TGTGCCAGCAGTCCTGACAGATCTAATGAAAAACTGTTTTTT
J: TRBJ2-3; size: NA; V: TRBV7-9; D: NA; CDR3: CASSSTAGTQYF; DNA: TGTGCCAGCAGCTCTACCGCAGGCACGCAGTATTTT
J: TRBJ1-1; size: once; V: TRBV19; D: NA; CDR3: CASKARGARGTEAFF; DNA: TGTGCCAGTAAGGCGCGGGGGGCGCGAGGCACTGAAGCTTTCTTT
J: TRBJ2-1; size: few; V: TRBV11-2; D: TRBD2; CDR3: CASSLVSGGREQFF; DNA: TGTGCCAGCAGCTTAGTATCGGGGGGGCGCGAGCAGTTCTTC
J: TRBJ2-5; size: NA; V: TRBV5-4; D: TRBD1; CDR3: CASSQTGASQETQYF; DNA: TGTGCCAGCAGCCAAACAGGGGCTTCACAAGAGACCCAGTACTTC
J: TRBJ2-6; size: NA; V: TRBV5-4; D: NA; CDR3: CASSLAPFDSSGANVLTF; DNA: TGTGCCAGCAGCTTGGCTCCGTTCGACAGCTCTGGGGCCAACGTCCTGACTTTC
J: TRBJ1-2; size: NA; V: TRBV9; D: TRBD1; CDR3: CASSASTGVGGYTF; DNA: TGTGCCAGCAGCGCATCGACAGGGGTAGGTGGCTACACCTTC
J: TRBJ2-5; size: few; V: TRBV28; D: TRBD2; CDR3: CASSNWEGRQETQYF; DNA: TGTGCCAGCAGCAACTGGGAGGGAAGGCAAGAGACCCAGTACTTC
J: TRBJ2-3; size: NA; V: TRBV18; D: NA; CDR3: CASSRGITDTQYF; DNA: TGTGCCAGCTCGCGAGGGATCACAGATACGCAGTATTTT
J: TRBJ1-5; size: NA; V: TRBV28; D: TRBD1; CDR3: CASRTGGLGNQPQHF; DNA: TGTGCCAGCAGAACAGGGGGTTTGGGCAATCAGCCCCAGCATTTT
J: TRBJ2-2; size: NA; V: TRBV19; D: NA; CDR3: CASSHRGLAGELFF; DNA: TGTGCCAGTAGTCATCGGGGGTTGGCCGGGGAGCTGTTTTTT
J: TRBJ2-7; size: NA; V: TRBV4-3; D: TRBD1; CDR3: CASSQDQGARGEQYF; DNA: TGCGCCAGCAGCCAAGATCAGGGGGCTCGGGGCGAGCAGTACTTC
J: TRBJ1-1; size: NA; V: TRBV28; D: TRBD1; CDR3: CASSSSRDRGRGGAFF; DNA: TGTGCCAGCAGTTCATCCCGGGACAGGGGACGTGGGGGAGCTTTCTTT
J: TRBJ2-4; size: few; V: TRBV28; D: TRBD2; CDR3: CASRSPGLAGAVQIYF; DNA: TGTGCCAGCAGATCCCCGGGACTAGCGGGGGCGGTCCAGATATACTTC
J: TRBJ2-5; size: NA; V: TRBV7-9; D: NA; CDR3: CASSPPWKGNGQETQYF; DNA: TGTGCCAGCAGCCCACCTTGGAAGGGGAACGGCCAAGAGACCCAGTACTTC